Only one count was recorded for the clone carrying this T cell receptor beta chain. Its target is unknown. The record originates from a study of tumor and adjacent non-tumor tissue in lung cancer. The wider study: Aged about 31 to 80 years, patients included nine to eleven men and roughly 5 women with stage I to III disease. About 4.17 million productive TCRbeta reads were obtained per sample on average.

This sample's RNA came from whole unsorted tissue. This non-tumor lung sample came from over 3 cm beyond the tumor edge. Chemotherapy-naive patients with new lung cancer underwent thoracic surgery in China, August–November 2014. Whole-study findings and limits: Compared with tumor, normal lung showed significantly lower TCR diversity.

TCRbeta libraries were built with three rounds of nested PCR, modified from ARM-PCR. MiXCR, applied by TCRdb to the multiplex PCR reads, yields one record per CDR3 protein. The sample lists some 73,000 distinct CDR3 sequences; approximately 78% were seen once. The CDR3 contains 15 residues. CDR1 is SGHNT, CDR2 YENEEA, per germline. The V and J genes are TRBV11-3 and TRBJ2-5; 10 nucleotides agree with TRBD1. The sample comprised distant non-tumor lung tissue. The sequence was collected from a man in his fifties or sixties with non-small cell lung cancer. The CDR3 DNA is TGTGCAAGCGGCTTAGGGACAGGGGTGCCAGAGACCCAGTACTTC. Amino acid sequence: CASGLGTGVPETQYF.